A single sample gave rise to the 13 T cell receptor beta chains below, sequenced in a study of identical twins. TCRdb reanalysed the 5' RACE reads using MiXCR and keeps one entry per CDR3 protein. The sample lists some 100,000 distinct CDR3 sequences; 5.9% were seen once. Sequencing used memory T cells sorted from blood. These receptors all come from a woman in her forties or fifties in good health.

This clonotype has a count of ten or more. V usage is TRBV5-1 and J usage is TRBJ2-2; no definite D call. The germline V gene encodes CDR1 SGHRS and CDR2 YFSETQ. CDR3 size: 14 residues. V was cut by 0 bases and J by 6 bases, with 9 bases left in between. Here the CDR3 DNA reads TGCGCCAGCAGCTTGGACCCCCCGGCCGGGGAGCTGTTTTTT. Translated: CASSLDPPAGELFF.

This clonotype was counted at least ten times. The chain combines TRBV4-1 with TRBJ2-7, with 9 bases that match TRBD2. Germline-derived CDR1 and CDR2 are MGHRA and YSYEKL. V shed 0 bases, J shed 0 bases, and the junction held 3 bases outside the gene matches. The CDR3 is made up of 16 amino acids. The CDR3 loop is CASSQDGSGSSYEQYV. CDR3 nucleotides: TGCGCCAGCAGCCAAGATGGTAGCGGGAGCTCCTACGAGCAGTACGTC.

This clonotype was seen repeatedly, ten times or more. The chain links TRBV3-1 to TRBJ2-3, with D unclear. V was cut by 0 bases and J by 3 bases, with 10 bases left in between. Looked up from germline, CDR1 is LGHDT and CDR2 is YNNKEL (reference sequence). The CDR3 extends over 15 amino acids. The CDR3 region is CASSQDPAPTDTQYF. CDR3 coding DNA: TGTGCCAGCAGCCAAGACCCGGCCCCTACAGATACGCAGTATTTT.

This clonotype was detected a few times. This chain links TRBV5-1 with TRBJ2-2; the D gene is possibly TRBD1 (6 bases). Germline values: CDR1 SGHRS, CDR2 YFSETQ. This CDR3 has 16 residues. V dropped 4 bases and J dropped 5 bases, with 18 bases sitting between them. The CDR3 loop reads CASSPTTGLGTGELFF. The CDR3 region has the DNA TGCGCCAGCAGCCCAACGACAGGCCTCGGGACCGGGGAGCTGTTTTTT.

V is TRBV12-5 and J is TRBJ2-7, with TRBD1 matching 7 bases. The CDR3 extends over 15 amino acids. In germline, CDR1 is LGHNT, CDR2 FRNRAP. V trimming: 2 bases; J trimming: 0 bases; junction bases outside the gene matches: 4. CDR3 loop: CASGLPGQDSYEQYF. The DNA for the CDR3 is TGTGCTAGTGGTTTGCCAGGACAGGACTCCTACGAGCAGTACTTC.

This clonotype was found a few times. This rearrangement joins TRBV7-8 to TRBJ2-3; no clear D. The germline V gene has CDR1 SGHVS and CDR2 FQNEAQ. This CDR3 region has 15 residues. V lost 5 bases, J lost 2 bases, and 14 bases lay in between. CDR3 sequence (DNA): TGTGCCAGCAGCCGTTCCGGGCTCCACACAGATACGCAGTATTTT. Its protein product is CASSRSGLHTDTQYF.

In this sample, this clonotype turned up many times. The gene calls are TRBV11-2 and TRBJ2-5; 9 bases align to TRBD2. With V trimmed by 3 bases and J by 1 base, 6 bases remained unmatched. Germline values: CDR1 SGHAT, CDR2 FQNNGV. This CDR3 is 16 amino acids long. This CDR3 reads CASSLGLADSQETQYF. For the CDR3, the DNA is TGTGCCAGCAGCTTGGGACTAGCCGATTCCCAAGAGACCCAGTACTTC.

This clonotype was counted many times. The genes are TRBV5-1 and TRBJ2-4; 12 bases are shared with TRBD2. With V trimmed by 0 bases and J by 6 bases, 1 base remained unmatched. CDR1 SGHRS and CDR2 YFSETQ come from the germline V gene. CDR3 size: 15 residues. CDR3 in DNA: TGCGCCAGCAGCTTGGGGACTAGCGGGACAAACATTCAGTACTTC. Translating it yields CASSLGTSGTNIQYF.

Ten or more counts support this clonotype. The chain combines TRBV29-1 with TRBJ2-2, with 7 bases matching TRBD2. The CDR3 totals 14 residues. CDR1 and CDR2 (germline): SQVTM, ANQGSEA. The junction had 8 bases not matched to a gene; V was cut back by 7 bases and J by 3 bases. The CDR3 loop reads CSAGAGVDTGELFF. CDR3 bases: TGCAGCGCTGGGGCGGGAGTTGACACCGGGGAGCTGTTTTTT.

This clonotype appeared a few times. The chain is built from TRBV13 and TRBJ1-2; 12 bases agree with TRBD1. Germline trimming cut 3 bases from V and 8 bases from J; bases unmatched to any gene: 10. The CDR3 runs to 16 residues. From germline, CDR1 is PRHDT and CDR2 FYEKMQ (reference sequence). Here the CDR3 DNA reads TGTGCCAGCAGCTTGTCCGGGACAGGGGGCGGGAGAGGCTACACCTTC. It encodes CASSLSGTGGGRGYTF.

Points on this clonotype: A read error may be the cause here, since a much bigger clone is one base away. The J gene is TRBJ2-7, the V gene TRBV9; D gene ambiguous. CDR3 size: 12 residues. The germline CDR1 and CDR2 sequences are SGDLS and YYNGEE. Trimming removed 6 bases at V and 6 bases at J, with 13 bases between. The CDR3 protein is CASNLIVCEQYF. In nucleotides, the CDR3 is TGTGCCAGCAACCTCATTGTTTGCGAGCAGTACTTC.

At least ten counts were recorded for this clonotype. The V call is TRBV12-3 or TRBV12-4, the J call TRBJ2-5; the D gene is possibly TRBD2 (6 bases). Deletions cut 8 bases from V and 0 bases from J, with 16 bases between. The CDR3 sequence is 15 residues long. In nucleotides, the CDR3 is TGTGCCAGCCGACGGGACTTACTGAACCAAGAGACCCAGTACTTC. Protein sequence: CASRRDLLNQETQYF.

This clonotype has ten or more counts. V is TRBV4-2 and J is TRBJ2-5; TRBD2 matches at 10 bases. Germline V gene data show CDR1 as LGHNA and CDR2 as YNFKEQ. The CDR3 sequence is 18 residues long. The V segment lost 0 bases and the J segment 2 bases; nucleotides outside the gene matches: 9. CDR3 sequence: CASSQDFPTSGLQETQYF. In DNA form, the CDR3 reads TGTGCCAGCAGCCAAGATTTTCCGACTAGCGGGCTACAAGAGACCCAGTACTTC.